This passage covers 16 T cell receptor beta chains from one sample sequenced in a study of memory CD4+ T cells and cytomegalovirus serostatus (dated by TCRdb to the late 2010s). The library was generated by the immunoSEQ multiplex PCR assay. The clones in this table, taken by TCRdb from immuneACCESS, are in-frame only. Not every clone is retained; where verified, under half of the shortfall comes from an unresolved V gene, and the cause of the rest is unknown. The sample includes around 53,000 clones, with over 60% observed a single time. Under 1.5% of the sample is held by the ten biggest clonotypes. A FACSAria II was used to sort memory CD4+ T cells, defined as single viable CD3+CD4+CD8-CD45RO+ cells. Sample: memory CD4+ T cells from blood. All receptors come from an adult in good health and CMV-seropositive.

This rearrangement joins TRBV2 to TRBJ1-5, with TRBD1 identical over 9 bases. The CDR3 length is 15 residues. Germline loops: CDR1 SNHLY, CDR2 FYNNEI. The ends lost 1 base at V and 2 bases at J; junction bases unmatched: 0. CDR3 nucleotides: TGTGCCAGCAGTGAAGGGGACAGGGGCAATCAGCCCCAGCATTTT. Translated, it gives CASSEGDRGNQPQHF.

The chain is built from TRBV5-4 and TRBJ2-1, with 8 nucleotides matching TRBD2. Per the germline V gene, CDR1 is SGHNT and CDR2 is YYREEE (reference sequence). The CDR3 contains 17 residues. V trimming: 0 bases; J trimming: 9 bases; junction bases outside the gene matches: 14. CDR3 in DNA: TGTGCCAGCAGCTTGGCGGCGGGAGGCCTAGGTAACGCTGAGCAGTTCTTC. It is translated as CASSLAAGGLGNAEQFF.

The chain links TRBV4-1 to TRBJ2-1, with 10 bases identical to TRBD2. Germline V CDR1 and CDR2: MGHRA, YSYEKL. J lost 9 bases, V lost 0 bases, and 14 bases had no gene match. CDR3 length: 18 amino acids. Here the CDR3 reads CASSQEASGSGGAGEQFF. CDR3 nucleotides: TGCGCCAGCAGCCAAGAGGCTAGCGGGAGTGGGGGTGCGGGTGAGCAGTTCTTC.

J is TRBJ2-7 and V is TRBV11-2, with 12 nucleotides matching TRBD2. Germline CDR1 is SGHAT and CDR2 is FQNNGV. J was trimmed by 3 bases and V by 4 bases; bases with no gene match: 16. This CDR3 contains 19 residues. The CDR3 DNA sequence: TGTGCCAGCAGCTCCCATAGAGGGCTAGCGGGGGGGCGAAACTACGAGCAGTACTTC. It is translated as CASSSHRGLAGGRNYEQYF.

The chain joins TRBV7-3 to TRBJ2-7; no clear D. Germline assignment: CDR1 SGHTA and CDR2 FQGTGA. The germline V and J ends were trimmed by 5 bases and 3 bases, with 14 bases remaining between them. This CDR3 has 14 residues. Here the CDR3 reads CASSRDRNDYEQYF. The DNA of the CDR3 is TGTGCCAGCAGCAGAGACCGAAACGACTACGAGCAGTACTTC.

This clone occurred once. The chain combines TRBV5-1 with TRBJ2-6; TRBD1 is a possible D gene (5 bases). Trimming pared 4 bases from V and 0 bases from J, leaving 8 bases between. The CDR3 extends over 15 amino acids. Germline-derived CDR1 and CDR2 are SGHRS and YFSETQ. The CDR3 protein is CASSAGLSGANVLTF. CDR3 DNA: TGCGCCAGCAGCGCAGGGCTCTCTGGGGCCAACGTCCTGACTTTC.

The chain couples TRBV6-6 to TRBJ2-5; D unresolved. Germline assignment: CDR1 MNHNY and CDR2 SVGAGI (reference sequence). This CDR3 is 12 amino acids long. Trimming left V 6 bases short and J 6 bases short, with 11 bases between. This CDR3 reads CASRGNFQTQYF. The CDR3 region has the DNA TGTGCCAGCAGGGGCAATTTTCAGACCCAGTACTTC.

The chain uses TRBV28 and TRBJ2-3; TRBD1 aligns across 7 bases. V was clipped by 5 bases and J by 0 bases; unmatched bases: 14. The CDR3 contains 18 residues. Germline lookup yields CDR1 MDHEN and CDR2 SYDVKM. In DNA form, the CDR3 reads TGTGCCAGCAGTCCTACTTTAGGGACAGCCACTAGCACAGATACGCAGTATTTT. The encoded protein is CASSPTLGTATSTDTQYF.

In its sample, this clone was seen a few times. The V call is TRBV5-1, the J call TRBJ1-4; D gene ambiguous. Per the germline V gene, CDR1 is SGHRS and CDR2 is YFSETQ. The CDR3 is 13 amino acids. Between the trimmed V and J ends, which lost 0 bases and 8 bases, there was a span of 8 bases. The CDR3 DNA reads TGCGCCAGCAGCTTGGGACTCGAGGAAAAACTGTTTTTT. Protein product: CASSLGLEEKLFF.

V gene TRBV7-9 combines with J gene TRBJ1-3; no reliable D call. Germline V gene data show CDR1 as SEHNR and CDR2 as FQNEAQ (reference sequence). Trimming shortened V by 5 bases and J by 2 bases, and 7 bases separated the two germline ends. This CDR3 is built from 13 residues. CDR3 amino acids: CASSPGTGNTIYF. DNA of the CDR3: TGTGCCAGCAGCCCTGGGACTGGAAACACCATATATTTT.

The J gene is TRBJ1-4, the V gene TRBV19; TRBD1 matches at 7 bases. Per the germline V gene, CDR1 is LNHDA and CDR2 is SQIVND (reference sequence). V was clipped by 9 bases and J by 0 bases; unmatched bases: 10. The CDR3 sequence is 16 residues long. As DNA, the CDR3 is TGTGCCAGATCCGTTGAGGGGGCAACAACTAATGAAAAACTGTTTTTT. Translating it yields CARSVEGATTNEKLFF. Full variable domain (outside the CDR3, taken from reference TRBV19 and TRBJ1-4): DGGITQSPKYLFRKEGQNVTLSCEQNLNHDAMYWYRQDPGQGLRLIYYSQIVNDFQKGDIAEGYSVSREKKESFPLTVTSAQKNPTAFYLCARSVEGATTNEKLFFGSGTQLSVL.

The rearrangement uses TRBV11-2 and TRBJ2-3; 8 bases match TRBD2. CDR1 is SGHAT, CDR2 FQNNGV, per germline. The CDR3 sequence is 15 residues long. After removal of 8 bases from V and 6 bases from J, the junction contained 13 bases not matched to a gene. This CDR3 is CASSPGSGGRDTQYF. DNA of the CDR3: TGTGCCAGCTCCCCCGGGAGCGGGGGACGCGATACGCAGTATTTT.

The chain couples TRBV6-1 to TRBJ1-1; D is undetermined. There are 14 residues in the CDR3. V gave up 7 bases and J gave up 2 bases, with 14 bases separating them. The V gene's germline CDR1 is MNHNS and CDR2 SASEGT. The CDR3: CASKRPGGNTEAFF. Written as DNA, the CDR3 is TGTGCCAGCAAACGACCCGGAGGAAACACTGAAGCTTTCTTT.

This chain uses TRBV12-5 with TRBJ2-1; 8 bases agree with TRBD2. The CDR3 runs to 16 residues. The V segment lost 7 bases and the J segment 5 bases; nucleotides outside the gene matches: 13. CDR1 and CDR2 (germline): LGHNT, FRNRAP. This chain's CDR3 is CASAGIAGIGNNEQFF. Here the CDR3 DNA reads TGTGCTAGTGCGGGCATAGCGGGAATAGGGAACAATGAGCAGTTCTTC.

The chain is built from TRBV7-2 and TRBJ2-7; 11 positions agree with TRBD2. CDR1 is SGHTA and CDR2 is FQGNSA in the germline V gene. V shed 6 bases and J 8 bases; nucleotides not matched to a gene: 12. CDR3 length: 15 amino acids. CDR3 sequence reads: CASSSSGLAGVQQYF. CDR3 DNA: TGTGCCAGCAGTTCGTCCGGACTAGCGGGCGTGCAGCAGTACTTC.

The chain couples TRBV30 to TRBJ1-5; no firm D call. In germline, CDR1 is GTSNPN, CDR2 SVGIG (reference sequence). V was shortened by 1 base and J by 6 bases, with 13 bases between the two germline ends. The CDR3 contains 14 residues. This CDR3 is CAWSDSWGIQPQHF. The CDR3 coding sequence is TGTGCCTGGAGTGATTCGTGGGGTATTCAGCCCCAGCATTTT.